Sequencing of this TCR beta chain was carried out in a study of tumor-infiltrating lymphocytes in primary liver carcinoma. TCR beta cDNA was reverse-transcribed from roughly 520 ng of total RNA. The reaction used a constant-region primer and ProtoScript II reverse transcriptase. Three-round nested multiplex PCR performed with slightly modified ARM-PCR produced the TCR beta libraries. A C-beta reverse primer was combined with TRBV1-TRBV30 forward primers in the first two PCR rounds, and each round had 10 cycles. TCRdb analysed the multiplex PCR reads with MiXCR anew, one entry per CDR3 protein. This sample has 150,000 to 200,000 distinct CDR3 sequences, with about 60% found just once. Blood RNA originated from unsorted whole blood, with germline DNA additionally extracted. Blood samples of about 4.3 milliliters were drawn preoperatively. Study-wide findings and caveats: Blood trailed tumors significantly in top-250-clone fraction (p = 0.039).

This clonotype was observed a single time. Its antigen remains unidentified. The CDR3 loop spans 15 amino acids. V was cut by 4 bases and J by 5 bases, with 14 bases left in between. Germline V gene data show CDR1 as WSHSY and CDR2 as SAAADI. The sequence came from a man aged 35 to 55 with primary liver carcinoma and hepatitis B virus infection. Sequencing used peripheral blood. This chain links TRBV10-2 with TRBJ2-2, with D perhaps matching TRBD1 (6 bases). CDR3 DNA: TGCGCCAGCAGTGCGTTAGGGGGATATACCGGGGAGCTGTTTTTT. This sequence encodes CASSALGGYTGELFF.